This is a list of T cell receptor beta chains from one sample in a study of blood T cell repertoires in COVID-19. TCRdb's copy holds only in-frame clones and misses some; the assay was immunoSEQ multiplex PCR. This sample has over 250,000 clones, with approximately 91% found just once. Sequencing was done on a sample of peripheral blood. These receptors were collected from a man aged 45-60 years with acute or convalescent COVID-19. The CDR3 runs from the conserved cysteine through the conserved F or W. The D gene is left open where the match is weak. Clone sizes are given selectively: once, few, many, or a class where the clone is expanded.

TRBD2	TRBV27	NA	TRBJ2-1	TGTGCCAGCAGTTTACCCTCAGGACTAGCGGGGGCCTACAATGAGCAGTTCTTC	CASSLPSGLAGAYNEQFF
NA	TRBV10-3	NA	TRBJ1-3	TGTGCCATCAGTGAGTCAGAAACAGGGCTTGGAAACACCATATATTTT	CAISESETGLGNTIYF
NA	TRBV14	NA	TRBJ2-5	TGTGCCAGCAGCCAAGCGATGCCAGGGGTGGGGGAGACCCAGTACTTC	CASSQAMPGVGETQYF
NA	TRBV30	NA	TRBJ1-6	TGTGCCTGGAGTAGACAGGCATTCGGGGTAAATTCACCCCTCCACTTT	CAWSRQAFGVNSPLHF
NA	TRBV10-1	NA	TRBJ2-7	TGCGCCAGCAGTGCCGGCAGCGGCGGCTACGAGCAGTACTTC	CASSAGSGGYEQYF
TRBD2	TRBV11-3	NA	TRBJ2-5	TGTGCCAGCAGCTTGGATGGGGGGGAAGAGACCCAGTACTTC	CASSLDGGEETQYF
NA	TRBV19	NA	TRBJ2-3	TGTGCCAGTAGTAGGGGGGTAGTGGCAGATACGCAGTATTTT	CASSRGVVADTQYF
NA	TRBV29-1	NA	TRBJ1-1	TGCAGCGTTGAAAGGACAGTAATGAACACTGAAGCTTTCTTT	CSVERTVMNTEAFF
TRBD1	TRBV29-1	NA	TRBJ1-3	TGCAGCGTTGAAGCCCTCGGGACAGCATCTGGAAACACCATATATTTT	CSVEALGTASGNTIYF
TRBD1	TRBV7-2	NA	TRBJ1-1	TGTGCCAGCAGCCGAGGAGGGGACAGACCTTTCTTT	CASSRGGDRPFF
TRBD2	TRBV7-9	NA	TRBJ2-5	TGTGCCAGCAGCTTTCCTAGCGGGGCCCAAGAGACCCAGTACTTC	CASSFPSGAQETQYF
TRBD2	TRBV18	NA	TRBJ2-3	TGTGCCAGCTCACTAGCAGCGGGGGTGGCAGATACGCAGTATTTT	CASSLAAGVADTQYF
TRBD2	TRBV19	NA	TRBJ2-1	TGTGCCAGTAGTTATCTAGCGGGGGCCTCCTACAATGAGCAGTTCTTC	CASSYLAGASYNEQFF
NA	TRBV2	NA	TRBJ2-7	TGTGCCAGCGGTAGACTAGGGCGGTCCTACGAGCAGTACTTC	CASGRLGRSYEQYF
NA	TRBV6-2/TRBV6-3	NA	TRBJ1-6	TGTGCCAGCAGTCTAAGTGTTTCCCTCCACTTT	CASSLSVSLHF
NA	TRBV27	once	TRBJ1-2	TGTGCCAGCAGTTTCGGACAGAACTATGGCTACACCTTC	CASSFGQNYGYTF
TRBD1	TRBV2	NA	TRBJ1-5	TGTGCCAGCAGTGGGAGGACAGGGGGTGTAGGTCAGCCCCAGCATTTT	CASSGRTGGVGQPQHF
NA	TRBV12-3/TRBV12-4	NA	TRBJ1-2	TGTGCCAGCAGTTCGCCCGGGGGCTATGGCTACACCTTC	CASSSPGGYGYTF
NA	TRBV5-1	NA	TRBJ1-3	TGCGCCAGCAGCTTGGGAGAACCTAGAAACACCATATATTTT	CASSLGEPRNTIYF
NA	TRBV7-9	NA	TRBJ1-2	TGTGCCAGCAGCGAATTGACAGAGGGCTACACCTTC	CASSELTEGYTF
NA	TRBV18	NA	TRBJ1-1	TGTGCCAGCTCAACCACAGAAATGAACACTGAAGCTTTCTTT	CASSTTEMNTEAFF
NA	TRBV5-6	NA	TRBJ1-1	TGTGCCAGCAGCTTGTCTAGCGGTGAAGCTTTCTTT	CASSLSSGEAFF
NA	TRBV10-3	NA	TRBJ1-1	TGTGCCATCAGTGACGCGGGGCAAGCTTTCTTT	CAISDAGQAFF